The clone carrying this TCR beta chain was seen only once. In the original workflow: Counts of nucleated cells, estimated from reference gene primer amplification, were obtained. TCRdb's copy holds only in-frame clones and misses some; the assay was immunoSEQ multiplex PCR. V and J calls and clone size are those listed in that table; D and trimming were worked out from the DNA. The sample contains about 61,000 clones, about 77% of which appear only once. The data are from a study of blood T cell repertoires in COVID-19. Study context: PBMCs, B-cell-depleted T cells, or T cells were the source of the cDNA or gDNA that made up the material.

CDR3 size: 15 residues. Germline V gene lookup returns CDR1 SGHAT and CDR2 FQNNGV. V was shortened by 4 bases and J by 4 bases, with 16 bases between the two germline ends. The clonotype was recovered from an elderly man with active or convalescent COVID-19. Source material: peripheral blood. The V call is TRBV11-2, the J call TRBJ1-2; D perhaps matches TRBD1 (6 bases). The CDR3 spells CASSSSTGPFYGYTF. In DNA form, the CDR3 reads TGTGCCAGCAGCTCCTCGACAGGCCCGTTCTATGGCTACACCTTC.